A selection of T cell receptor beta chains follows, all from one sample in a study of spatial heterogeneity in lung cancer. TCRdb re-called the 5' RACE reads with MiXCR, one entry per CDR3 protein. The sample includes about 85,000 distinct CDR3 sequences, approximately 21% seen only once; the top ten take about 6.8%. The source material was PBMCs, sampled at surgery. These receptors were taken from a male donor with early-stage non-small cell lung cancer. The CDR3 runs from the conserved cysteine through the conserved F or W. The D gene is left open where the match is weak. Rows may omit the clone size; those that give it use once, few, many or a size class.

v_gene	len	abundance	j_gene	d_gene	CDR3nt	CDR3aa
TRBV10-1	15	many	TRBJ2-7	TRBD1	TGCGCCAGCAGACCCTTAGGACAGGGACGCTACGAGCAGTACTTC	CASRPLGQGRYEQYF
TRBV3-1	16	few	TRBJ2-1	TRBD2	TGTGCCAGCAGCCCCTGGGGTAGCGGGAGGGACAATGAGCAGTTCTTC	CASSPWGSGRDNEQFF
TRBV5-1	14	.	TRBJ2-1	.	TGCGCCAGCAGCTTCGGACTGACAAGCGATGAGCAGTTCTTC	CASSFGLTSDEQFF
TRBV4-3	13	.	TRBJ1-1	.	TGCGCCAGCAGCCAACTATGGAACACTGAAGCTTTCTTT	CASSQLWNTEAFF
TRBV6-5	14	few	TRBJ1-1	TRBD1	TGTGCCAGCAGTCCCGGGACAGGGGCGACTGAAGCTTTCTTT	CASSPGTGATEAFF
TRBV7-6	18	.	TRBJ2-6	TRBD1	TGTGCCAGCAGCTTGACAGGGGGCCACCTAGCTGGGGCCAACGTCCTGACTTTC	CASSLTGGHLAGANVLTF
TRBV30	13	.	TRBJ1-5	.	TGTGCCTGGAGTGTCCAGGAGGATCAGCCCCAGCATTTT	CAWSVQEDQPQHF
TRBV9	16	.	TRBJ2-7	TRBD2	TGTGCCAGCAGCCCTAGACTAGCGGGGGCCTCCTACGAGCAGTACTTC	CASSPRLAGASYEQYF
TRBV12-3/TRBV12-4	16	.	TRBJ2-7	TRBD1	TGTGCCAGCAGTCCGGGGACAGGGGGGCCCGGCTACGAGCAGTACTTC	CASSPGTGGPGYEQYF
TRBV28	14	few	TRBJ2-1	TRBD2	TGTGCCAGCAGTGATACTAGCGGGAGGGATGAGCAGTTCTTC	CASSDTSGRDEQFF
TRBV9	16	few	TRBJ2-3	.	TGTGCCAGCAGCGCCCGATCTGACAGGAACACAGATACGCAGTATTTT	CASSARSDRNTDTQYF
TRBV9	14	.	TRBJ2-3	.	TGTGCCAGCAGCCCGGGACTGCCCACAGATACGCAGTATTTT	CASSPGLPTDTQYF
TRBV5-1	18	.	TRBJ2-3	.	TGCGCCAGCAGCTTGTCAGGCTCGACGAAAACCCGCACAGATACGCAGTATTTT	CASSLSGSTKTRTDTQYF
TRBV28	16	.	TRBJ2-7	TRBD1	TGTGCCAGCAGTTATATACCGGGACAGGGTGGGCTCAAGCAGTACTTC	CASSYIPGQGGLKQYF
TRBV28	15	.	TRBJ1-6	TRBD1	TGTGCCAGCAGTACCCGGGACAGTGATAATTCACCCCTCCACTTT	CASSTRDSDNSPLHF
TRBV2	14	many	TRBJ1-1	.	TGTGCCAGCAGTGGTGGGGCCCTGAACACTGAAGCTTTCTTT	CASSGGALNTEAFF
TRBV10-3	13	.	TRBJ1-1	TRBD1	TGTGCCACGATGACAGGGATTGGGACTGAAGCTTTCTTT	CATMTGIGTEAFF
TRBV29-1	13	many	TRBJ2-7	.	TGCAGTGCCGGTACAGGTTCGTCCTACGAGCAGTACTTC	CSAGTGSSYEQYF
TRBV14	18	few	TRBJ2-1	.	TGTGCCAGCAGCCAAGAGGGTGGGGGAGCCCTGGATTACAATGAGCAGTTCTTC	CASSQEGGGALDYNEQFF
TRBV20-1	13	.	TRBJ1-4	.	TGCAGTGCTAACAAAGGCGATAATGAAAAACTGTTTTTT	CSANKGDNEKLFF
TRBV5-1	15	few	TRBJ1-5	.	TGCGCCAGCAGCGAGCTGGGGCCGAGCAATCAGCCCCAGCATTTT	CASSELGPSNQPQHF
TRBV7-9	17	.	TRBJ2-1	.	TGTGCCAGCAGCTTCCCCACAGGGGGGGACTCCTACAATGAGCAGTTCTTC	CASSFPTGGDSYNEQFF
TRBV4-2	15	many	TRBJ2-7	TRBD2	TGTGCCAGCAGCTACGGACTAGCGGGGGCCTACGAGCAGTACTTC	CASSYGLAGAYEQYF
TRBV6-1	16	few	TRBJ1-3	.	TGTGCCAGCAGTGAAGCAGGGCCGACCTCTGGAAACACCATATATTTT	CASSEAGPTSGNTIYF
TRBV2	16	.	TRBJ2-7	TRBD2	TGTGCCAGCAGTGAGTTCTCGCGGGGGAGCTACTACGAGCAGTACTTC	CASSEFSRGSYYEQYF
TRBV28	15	.	TRBJ2-7	.	TGTGCCAGCAGTTTTAGGGGTTTTCGCTCCTACGAGCAGTACTTC	CASSFRGFRSYEQYF
TRBV6-2/TRBV6-3	13	once	TRBJ2-7	.	TGTGCCAGCAGGGGGGGACAGATCTACGAGCAGTACTTC	CASRGGQIYEQYF
TRBV9	14	few	TRBJ1-1	.	TGTGCCAGCAGCGTGGGGCACAGTAACACTGAAGCTTTCTTT	CASSVGHSNTEAFF
TRBV3-1	14	few	TRBJ2-5	.	TGTGCCAGCAGCCAACCTGACCTGCCAGAGACCCAGTACTTC	CASSQPDLPETQYF
TRBV4-1	15	.	TRBJ2-2	.	TGCGCCAGCAGCTCACGACTAGACTTCACCGGGGAGCTGTTTTTT	CASSSRLDFTGELFF
TRBV12-3/TRBV12-4	16	few	TRBJ2-1	TRBD2	TGTGCCAGCAGTTTACAGGCCCTAGCGGGAGACAATGAGCAGTTCTTC	CASSLQALAGDNEQFF
TRBV10-3	13	few	TRBJ2-5	.	TGTGCCATCAGTGAGGGGGCAAAAGAGACCCAGTACTTC	CAISEGAKETQYF
TRBV9	16	few	TRBJ2-2	TRBD1	TGTGCCAGCAGCGTAGAGGGGACAGGGGCACACGGGGAGCTGTTTTTT	CASSVEGTGAHGELFF
TRBV10-3	14	few	TRBJ1-2	.	TGTGCCATCAGTGAAGACAGGACTAACTATGGCTACACCTTC	CAISEDRTNYGYTF
TRBV6-6	12	.	TRBJ1-2	.	TGTGCCAGCACCTCAATCGGGCATGGCTACACCTTC	CASTSIGHGYTF
TRBV6-1	12	.	TRBJ2-7	TRBD2	TGTGCCAGCAGGCTAGCGGAGAGCGAGCAGTACTTC	CASRLAESEQYF
TRBV20-1	13	.	TRBJ2-7	.	TGCAGTGCTCGTAGGGGGGGCATACCCGAGCAGTACTTC	CSARRGGIPEQYF
TRBV29-1	12	few	TRBJ1-2	.	TGCAGCACCTCCTTGGGGTCCTATGGCTACACCTTC	CSTSLGSYGYTF
TRBV29-1	13	few	TRBJ2-5	TRBD2	TGCAGCGTGGGACTAGCGGCGGGGGAGACCCAGTACTTC	CSVGLAAGETQYF
TRBV27	14	few	TRBJ2-7	.	TGTGCCAGCAGTCCCTCAGTCCAGGGAAGCGAGCAGTACTTC	CASSPSVQGSEQYF
TRBV6-6	11	.	TRBJ2-5	.	TGTGCCAGCAGTGAAAGGGAGACCCAGTACTTC	CASSERETQYF
TRBV12-3/TRBV12-4	15	many	TRBJ2-1	.	TGTGCCAGCAGTTTAGCGGAGGGCCTGAACAATGAGCAGTTCTTC	CASSLAEGLNNEQFF
TRBV20-1	14	.	TRBJ2-4	.	TGCAGTGCTAGAGCGGGCTCCGGAGAAAACATTCAGTACTTC	CSARAGSGENIQYF
TRBV6-1	17	.	TRBJ2-7	.	TGTGCCAGCTCCGCAGGAAGGGGTCCAGGGGATTACTACGAGCAGTACTTC	CASSAGRGPGDYYEQYF
TRBV2	14	.	TRBJ2-7	.	TGTGCCAGCAGCCCTACGACAGTCGGTTACGAGCAGTACTTC	CASSPTTVGYEQYF
TRBV10-3	17	many	TRBJ2-2	TRBD2	TGTGCCATCGCCCCCAGCGGGGGGCCCATGAACACCGGGGAGCTGTTTTTT	CAIAPSGGPMNTGELFF
TRBV10-1	15	.	TRBJ1-5	TRBD1	TGCGCCAGCAGTGGAAGGCAGGGGGACAATCAGCCCCAGCATTTT	CASSGRQGDNQPQHF
TRBV5-1	15	few	TRBJ2-1	.	TGCGCCAGCAGCGCGGACGGCTCTTCCTACAATGAGCAGTTCTTC	CASSADGSSYNEQFF
TRBV7-7	15	many	TRBJ2-2	TRBD1	TGTGCTAGCAGCTCGGGACAGGGGGCTACCGGGGAGCTGTTTTTT	CASSSGQGATGELFF
TRBV30	14	.	TRBJ1-5	TRBD1	TGTGCCTGGAGTAGCACAGGGGGCAATCAGCCCCAGCATTTT	CAWSSTGGNQPQHF
TRBV29-1	15	few	TRBJ2-7	TRBD1	TGCAGCGTTGAAGATTGGGGAGGACAGGGAACTTGGCAGTACTTC	CSVEDWGGQGTWQYF
TRBV3-1	15	.	TRBJ2-7	TRBD2	TGTGCCAGCAGCCAAGTGGGACTAGCGAATTACGAGCAGTACTTC	CASSQVGLANYEQYF
TRBV5-1	14	.	TRBJ2-2	.	TGCGCCAGCAGCTTGGCCCCCGTCCCCGGGGAGCTGTTTTTT	CASSLAPVPGELFF
TRBV5-6	16	few	TRBJ1-1	TRBD1	TGTGCCAGCAGACCTGACAGGGCTGGTCAGAACACTGAAGCTTTCTTT	CASRPDRAGQNTEAFF
TRBV5-6	13	many	TRBJ2-2	.	TGTGCCAGCAGCTCTGACAGGTCCGGGGAGCTGTTTTTT	CASSSDRSGELFF
TRBV5-4	12	.	TRBJ1-1	.	TGTGCCAGCAGCTTGGATTACACTGAAGCTTTCTTT	CASSLDYTEAFF
TRBV27	14	few	TRBJ2-2	.	TGTGCCAGCAGTTTGATTAGGGATTGGGGGGAGCTGTTTTTT	CASSLIRDWGELFF